This T cell receptor beta chain was recovered during a study of T cells in Graves' hyperthyroidism and ophthalmopathy. This clonotype has a count of ten or more. What it binds is not known. Study outcomes and limitations: Ophthalmopathy was identified by the model a median about 6.4 months ahead of onset. Most clonotypes that expanded in the thyroid above 0.001 also showed up in blood.

The investigators amplified TCR beta CDR3 regions from RNA transcripts. First-round RT-PCR of the TCR CDR3 relied on the HTBI primer set. A single record per CDR3 protein comes from TCRdb applying MiXCR to the multiplex PCR reads. The table records some 460,000 distinct CDR3 sequences, more than 15% of them present only once. Graves' hyperthyroidism without ophthalmopathy progression within 18 months was termed stable. Patients aged 18 to 65 had newly diagnosed hyperthyroidism lasting under 2 months. The receptor was derived from a woman between 18 and 30 years old with Graves' hyperthyroidism. Sequencing used blood.

The CDR3 DNA is TGTGCCAGCAGTGAGACGGGGACTAATGAAAAACTGTTTTTT. This sequence encodes CASSETGTNEKLFF. The chain carries TRBV2 and TRBJ1-4; no clear D gene. This CDR3 is 14 amino acids long. Trimming shortened V by 3 bases and J by 2 bases, and 7 bases separated the two germline ends. Germline loops: CDR1 SNHLY, CDR2 FYNNEI.